This TCR beta chain appears in the sequencing data of a study of technical replicates of blood from several donors. Assay used: immunoSEQ multiplex PCR; TCRdb lists only in-frame clones, some missing. The data contain approximately 75,000 clones, approximately 97% of them singletons. V trimming: 5 bases; J trimming: 1 base; junction bases outside the gene matches: 2. There are 15 residues in the CDR3. The germline CDR1 and CDR2 sequences are SGHAT and FQNNGV. The J gene is TRBJ2-2, the V gene TRBV11-2; 9 nucleotides line up with TRBD2. The clonotype comes from a human donor in good health. Sequenced: T cells isolated from PBMCs. CDR3 in amino acids: CASSRGRVNTGELFF. The CDR3 DNA reads TGTGCCAGCAGCCGCGGGAGGGTGAACACCGGGGAGCTGTTTTTT.